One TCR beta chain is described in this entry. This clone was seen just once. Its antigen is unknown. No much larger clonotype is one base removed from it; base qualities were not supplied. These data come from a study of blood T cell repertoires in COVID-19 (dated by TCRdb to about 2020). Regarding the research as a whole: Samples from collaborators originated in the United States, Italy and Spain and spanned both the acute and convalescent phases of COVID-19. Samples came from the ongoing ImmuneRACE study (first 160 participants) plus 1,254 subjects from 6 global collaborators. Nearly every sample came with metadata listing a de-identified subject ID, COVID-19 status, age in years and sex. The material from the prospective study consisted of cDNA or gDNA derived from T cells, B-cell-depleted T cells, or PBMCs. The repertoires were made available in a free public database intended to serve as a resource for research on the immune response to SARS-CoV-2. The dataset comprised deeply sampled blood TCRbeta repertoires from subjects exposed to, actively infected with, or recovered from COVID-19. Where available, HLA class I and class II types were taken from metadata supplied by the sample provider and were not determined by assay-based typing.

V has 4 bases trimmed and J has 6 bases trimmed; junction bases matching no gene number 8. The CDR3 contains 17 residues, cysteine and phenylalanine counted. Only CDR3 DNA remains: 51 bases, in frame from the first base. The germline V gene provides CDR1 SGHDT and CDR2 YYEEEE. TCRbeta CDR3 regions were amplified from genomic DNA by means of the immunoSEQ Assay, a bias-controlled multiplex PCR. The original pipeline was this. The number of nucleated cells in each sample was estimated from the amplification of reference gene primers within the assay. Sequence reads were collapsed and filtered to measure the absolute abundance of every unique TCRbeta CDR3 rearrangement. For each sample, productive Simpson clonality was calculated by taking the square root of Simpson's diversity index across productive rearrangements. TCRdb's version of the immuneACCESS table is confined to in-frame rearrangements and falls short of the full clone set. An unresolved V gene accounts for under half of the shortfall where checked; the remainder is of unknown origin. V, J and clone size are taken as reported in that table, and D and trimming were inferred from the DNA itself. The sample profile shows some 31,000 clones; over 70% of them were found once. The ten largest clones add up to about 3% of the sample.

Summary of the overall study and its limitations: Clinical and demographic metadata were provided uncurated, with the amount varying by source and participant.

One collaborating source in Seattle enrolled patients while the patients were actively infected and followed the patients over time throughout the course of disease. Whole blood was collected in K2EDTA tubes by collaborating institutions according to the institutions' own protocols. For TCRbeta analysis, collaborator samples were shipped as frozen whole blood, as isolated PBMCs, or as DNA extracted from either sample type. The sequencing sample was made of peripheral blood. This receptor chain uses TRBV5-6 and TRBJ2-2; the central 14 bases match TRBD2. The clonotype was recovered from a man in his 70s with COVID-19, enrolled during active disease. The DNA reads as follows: TGTGCCAGCAGCCCACCCGGGACTAGCGGGAGTCCCGGGGAGCTGTTTTTT. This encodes CASSPPGTSGSPGELFF.